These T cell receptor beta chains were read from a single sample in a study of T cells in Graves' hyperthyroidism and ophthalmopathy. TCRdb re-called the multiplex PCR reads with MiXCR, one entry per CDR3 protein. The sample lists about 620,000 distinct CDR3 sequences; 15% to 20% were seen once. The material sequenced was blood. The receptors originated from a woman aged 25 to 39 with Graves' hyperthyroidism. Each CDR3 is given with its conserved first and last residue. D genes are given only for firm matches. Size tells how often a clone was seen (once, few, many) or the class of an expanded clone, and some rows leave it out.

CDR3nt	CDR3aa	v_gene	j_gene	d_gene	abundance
TGTGCCAGCAGAGCCTCGGGGTTAGGCGGGGGAGGCGATGGCTACACCTTC	CASRASGLGGGGDGYTF	TRBV28	TRBJ1-2	NA	NA
TGTGCCAGTAGTATAGGACAGGGGTATCAGCCCCAGCATTTT	CASSIGQGYQPQHF	TRBV19	TRBJ1-5	TRBD1	few
TGTGCCAGCTCGGACAGGGGACACTACGAGCAGTACTTC	CASSDRGHYEQYF	TRBV6-1	TRBJ2-7	TRBD1	many
TGTGCCAGCAGCTCCTCTAGAACCCAAGAGACCCAGTACTTC	CASSSSRTQETQYF	TRBV7-2	TRBJ2-5	NA	few
TGTGCCAGCTCGTCTCGGAGGGAGGGCGGCGACACTGAGCAGTTCTTC	CASSSRREGGDTEQFF	TRBV18	TRBJ2-1	TRBD2	once
TGTGCCAGCAGTCTTCCCGGACAGGGGGCGGAGGAGCAGTACTTC	CASSLPGQGAEEQYF	TRBV5-6	TRBJ2-7	TRBD1	NA
TGTGCCAGCAGCTATTTGGCGGGAGTGGGTTACAATGAGCAGTTCTTC	CASSYLAGVGYNEQFF	TRBV3-1	TRBJ2-1	TRBD2	few
TGTGCCACCAGCAAGATGGACAGGGGATCAGGCTATGGCTACACCTTC	CATSKMDRGSGYGYTF	TRBV15	TRBJ1-2	TRBD1	few
TGTGCCAGCAGCTTGCTTGGCGCGAGAGGAGAGACCCAGTACTTC	CASSLLGARGETQYF	TRBV5-5	TRBJ2-5	NA	many
TGTGCCAGCAGTGACAGGGCCCAAAACTACGAGCAGTACTTC	CASSDRAQNYEQYF	TRBV28	TRBJ2-7	TRBD1	many
TGTGCCAGCGGCTTGAGGGACGGCCCCTACGAGCAGTACTTC	CASGLRDGPYEQYF	TRBV2	TRBJ2-7	NA	many
TGCAGTGCCCCGACTAGCGGGAGAAAAGATACGCAGTATTTT	CSAPTSGRKDTQYF	TRBV20-1	TRBJ2-3	TRBD2	NA
TGTGCCAGCAGCCAAGATGCGGGGACAGGCTCCTACGAGCAGTACTTC	CASSQDAGTGSYEQYF	TRBV4-2	TRBJ2-7	TRBD1	few
TGTGCCAGCAGCTCAGGGACTCGCTACCAAGAGACCCAGTACTTC	CASSSGTRYQETQYF	TRBV7-2	TRBJ2-5	NA	few
TGCGCCAGCAGCCAAGATATGGCGAATCAGCCCCAGCATTTT	CASSQDMANQPQHF	TRBV4-1	TRBJ1-5	NA	NA
TGTGCCAGCAGCTTATCCGGTACCGGGGAGCTGGTTTTT	CASSLSGTGELVF	TRBV11-2	TRBJ2-2	NA	few
TGTGCCACCTGGGCGGGAGGTGTCGGGGAGCTGTTTTTT	CATWAGGVGELFF	TRBV2	TRBJ2-2	TRBD2	few
TGTGCCAGCAGCTCTGACCCCTTGGACGAGCAGTACTTC	CASSSDPLDEQYF	TRBV11-3	TRBJ2-7	NA	many
TGCAGCGTTGTCAAAGCGGGAGGGGGCACAGATACGCAGTATTTT	CSVVKAGGGTDTQYF	TRBV29-1	TRBJ2-3	TRBD2	once
TGTGCCAGCAGCCTCAGGACTAGCGGTACACCTAGTGAGCAGTTCTTC	CASSLRTSGTPSEQFF	TRBV9	TRBJ2-1	TRBD2	few
TGTGCCAGCAGTTACAACAGGCTGGGGTACGAGCAGTACTTC	CASSYNRLGYEQYF	TRBV6-5	TRBJ2-7	NA	few
TGTGCCAGCAGCTTACACAAAGCTGAAAAACTGTTTTTT	CASSLHKAEKLFF	TRBV7-8	TRBJ1-4	NA	many
TGTGCCAGCTCAACCGGGACATCCTACGAGCAGTACTTC	CASSTGTSYEQYF	TRBV18	TRBJ2-7	NA	NA
TGCAGTGCTAGAGATAGGCCCAGGGTGGGGTACGAGCAGTACTTC	CSARDRPRVGYEQYF	TRBV20-1	TRBJ2-7	NA	many
TGTGCCAGCCGAACCTACTCCATGAGCTCTGGAAACACCATATATTTT	CASRTYSMSSGNTIYF	TRBV6-1	TRBJ1-3	NA	NA